This entry describes one TCR beta chain. The antigen is undetermined. Chemo-refractory metastatic non-small-cell lung cancer patients underwent focal radiation alongside CTLA-4 blockade with ipilimumab. The CDR3 covers 13 residues. Germline lookup yields CDR1 SGHRS and CDR2 YFSETQ. Trimming pared 7 bases from V and 2 bases from J, leaving 12 bases between. The protocol was immunoSEQ multiplex PCR, while the TCRdb copy is restricted to in-frame clones and leaves out a portion. The sample lists approximately 60,000 clones, approximately 75% occurring once. The sample is drawn from a study of radiotherapy plus CTLA-4 blockade in lung cancer. General study results and limits: An expansion of tumor-derived TCR clones occurred in blood after radiotherapy plus ipilimumab.

The sequence derives from a human donor with non-small cell lung cancer who had a complete response to radiotherapy plus ipilimumab. J is TRBJ1-2 and V is TRBV5-1; no definite D call. Sequenced material: peripheral blood, taken from a patient treated with radiotherapy plus ipilimumab. CDR3 DNA: TGCGCCAGCCGTACGTCCCGCAACTATGGCTACACCTTC. This translates into CASRTSRNYGYTF.